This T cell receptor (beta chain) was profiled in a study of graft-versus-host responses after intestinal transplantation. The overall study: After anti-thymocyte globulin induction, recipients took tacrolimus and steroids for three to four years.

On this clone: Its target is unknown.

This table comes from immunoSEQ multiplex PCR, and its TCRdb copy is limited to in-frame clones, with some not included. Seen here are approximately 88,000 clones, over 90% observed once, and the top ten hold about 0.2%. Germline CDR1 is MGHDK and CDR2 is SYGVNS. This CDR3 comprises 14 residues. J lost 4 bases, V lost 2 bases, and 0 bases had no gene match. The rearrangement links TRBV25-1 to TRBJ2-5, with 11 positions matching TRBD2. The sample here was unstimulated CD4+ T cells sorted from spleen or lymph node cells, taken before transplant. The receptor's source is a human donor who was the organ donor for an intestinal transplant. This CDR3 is CASSELAGGETQYF. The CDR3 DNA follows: TGTGCCAGCAGTGAACTAGCGGGGGGAGAGACCCAGTACTTC.